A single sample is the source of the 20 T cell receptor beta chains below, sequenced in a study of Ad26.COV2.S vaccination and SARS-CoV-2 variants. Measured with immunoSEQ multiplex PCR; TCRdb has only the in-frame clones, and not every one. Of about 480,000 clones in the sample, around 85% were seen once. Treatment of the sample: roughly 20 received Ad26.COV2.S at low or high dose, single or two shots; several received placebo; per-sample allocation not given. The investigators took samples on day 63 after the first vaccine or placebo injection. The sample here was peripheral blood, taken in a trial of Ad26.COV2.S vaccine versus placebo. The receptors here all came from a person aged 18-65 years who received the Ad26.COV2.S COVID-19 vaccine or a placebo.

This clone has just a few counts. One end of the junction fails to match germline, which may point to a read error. The CDR3 sequence is CSVQDGGVGYTF. The CDR3 nucleotides are TGCAGCGTTCAAGATGGGGGCGTTGGCTACACCTTC. The chain uses TRBV29-1 and TRBJ1-2; D is possibly TRBD1 (6 bases). CDR1 and CDR2 (germline): SQVTM, ANQGSEA. The CDR3 length is 12 residues.

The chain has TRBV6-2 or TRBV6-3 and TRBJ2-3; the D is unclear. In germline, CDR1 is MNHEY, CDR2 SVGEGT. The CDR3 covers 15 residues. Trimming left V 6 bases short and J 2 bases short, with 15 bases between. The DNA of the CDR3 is TGTGCCAGCAGCCAACCTGAGGCCCTCACAGATACGCAGTATTTT. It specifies CASSQPEALTDTQYF.

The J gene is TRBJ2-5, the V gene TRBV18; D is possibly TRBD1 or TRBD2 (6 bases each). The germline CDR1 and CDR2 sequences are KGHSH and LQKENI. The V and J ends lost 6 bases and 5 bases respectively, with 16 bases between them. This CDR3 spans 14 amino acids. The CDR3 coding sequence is TGTGCCAGCTCTTTCACCGGGGGCGGCGAGACCCAGTACTTC. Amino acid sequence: CASSFTGGGETQYF.

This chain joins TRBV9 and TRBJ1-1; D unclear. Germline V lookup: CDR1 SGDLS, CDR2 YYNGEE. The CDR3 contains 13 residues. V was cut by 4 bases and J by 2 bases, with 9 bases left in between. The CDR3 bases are TGTGCCAGCAGCCCTGAATCCAACACTGAAGCTTTCTTT. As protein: CASSPESNTEAFF.

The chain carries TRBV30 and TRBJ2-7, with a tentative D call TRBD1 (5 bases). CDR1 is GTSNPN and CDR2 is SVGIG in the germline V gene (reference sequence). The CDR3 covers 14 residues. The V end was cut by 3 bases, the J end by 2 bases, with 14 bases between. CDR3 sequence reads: CAWRGQGLTYEQYF. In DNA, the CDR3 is TGTGCCTGGAGGGGGCAGGGCCTAACCTACGAGCAGTACTTC.

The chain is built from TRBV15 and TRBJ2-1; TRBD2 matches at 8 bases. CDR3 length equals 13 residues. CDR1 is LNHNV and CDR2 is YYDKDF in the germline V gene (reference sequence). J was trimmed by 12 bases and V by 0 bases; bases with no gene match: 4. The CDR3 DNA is TGTGCCACCAGCAGAGATTCTGGGACTAGGCAGTTCTTC. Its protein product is CATSRDSGTRQFF.

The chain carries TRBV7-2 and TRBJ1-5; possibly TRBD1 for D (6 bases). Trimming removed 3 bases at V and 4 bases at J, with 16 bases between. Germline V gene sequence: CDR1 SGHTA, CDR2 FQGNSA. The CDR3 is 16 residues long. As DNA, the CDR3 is TGTGCCAGCAGCTTTTACGGGGCAGGGGTAAATCAGCCCCAGCATTTT. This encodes CASSFYGAGVNQPQHF.

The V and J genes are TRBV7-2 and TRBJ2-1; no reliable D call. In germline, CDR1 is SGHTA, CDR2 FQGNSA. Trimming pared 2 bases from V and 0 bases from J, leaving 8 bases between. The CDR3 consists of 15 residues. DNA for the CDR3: TGTGCCAGCAGCTTAATTCGCAGCTCCTACAATGAGCAGTTCTTC. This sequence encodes CASSLIRSSYNEQFF.

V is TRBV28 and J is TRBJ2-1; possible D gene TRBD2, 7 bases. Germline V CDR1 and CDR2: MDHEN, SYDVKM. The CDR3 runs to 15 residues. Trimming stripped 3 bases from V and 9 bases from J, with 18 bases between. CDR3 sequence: CASSLGSQGGGEQFF. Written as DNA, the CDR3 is TGTGCCAGCAGTTTGGGTAGTCAAGGGGGGGGTGAGCAGTTCTTC.

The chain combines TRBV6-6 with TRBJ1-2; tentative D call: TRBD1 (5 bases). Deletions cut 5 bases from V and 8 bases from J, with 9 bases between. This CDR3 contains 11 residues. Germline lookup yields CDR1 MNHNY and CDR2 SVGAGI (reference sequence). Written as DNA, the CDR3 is TGTGCCAGCAGTGCCGGGGGAGGCTACACCTTC. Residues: CASSAGGGYTF.

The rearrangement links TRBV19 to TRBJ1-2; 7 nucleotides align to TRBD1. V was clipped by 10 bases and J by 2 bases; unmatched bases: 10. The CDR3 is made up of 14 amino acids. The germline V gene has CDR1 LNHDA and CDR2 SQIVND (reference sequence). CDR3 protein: CATKRQGDNYGYTF. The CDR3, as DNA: TGTGCCACCAAAAGACAGGGCGACAACTATGGCTACACCTTC.

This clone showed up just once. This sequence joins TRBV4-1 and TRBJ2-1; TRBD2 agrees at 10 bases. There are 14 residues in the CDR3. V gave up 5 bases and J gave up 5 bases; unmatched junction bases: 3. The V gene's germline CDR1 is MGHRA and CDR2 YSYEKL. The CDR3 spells CASSTGTSDNEQFF. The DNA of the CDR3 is TGCGCCAGCAGCACCGGGACTAGCGACAATGAGCAGTTCTTC.

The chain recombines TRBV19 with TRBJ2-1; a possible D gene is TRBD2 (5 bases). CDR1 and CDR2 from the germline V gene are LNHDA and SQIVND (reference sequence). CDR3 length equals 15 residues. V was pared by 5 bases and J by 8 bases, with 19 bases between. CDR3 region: CASSAPGVRVDEQFF. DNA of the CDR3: TGTGCCAGTAGTGCTCCCGGGGTCCGTGTCGATGAGCAGTTCTTC.

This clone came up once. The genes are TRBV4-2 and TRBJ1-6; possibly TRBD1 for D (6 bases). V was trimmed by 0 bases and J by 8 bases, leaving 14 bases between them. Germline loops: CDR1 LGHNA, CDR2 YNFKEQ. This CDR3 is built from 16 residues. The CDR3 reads CASSQEGWGHDSPLHF. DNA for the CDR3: TGTGCCAGCAGCCAAGAAGGATGGGGGCATGATTCACCCCTCCACTTT.

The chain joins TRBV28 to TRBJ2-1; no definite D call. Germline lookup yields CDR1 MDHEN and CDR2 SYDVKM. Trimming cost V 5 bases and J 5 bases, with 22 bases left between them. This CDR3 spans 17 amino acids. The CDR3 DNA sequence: TGTGCCAGCAGTCCTGGTTGGGCTAGTGGTGGAGACAATGAGCAGTTCTTC. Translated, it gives CASSPGWASGGDNEQFF.

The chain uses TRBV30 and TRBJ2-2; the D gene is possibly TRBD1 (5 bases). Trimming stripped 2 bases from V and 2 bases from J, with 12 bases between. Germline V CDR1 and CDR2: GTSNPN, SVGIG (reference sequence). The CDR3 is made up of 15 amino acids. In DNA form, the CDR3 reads TGTGCCTGGAGTTGGGGCGCAGGTAACACCGGGGAGCTGTTTTTT. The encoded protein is CAWSWGAGNTGELFF.

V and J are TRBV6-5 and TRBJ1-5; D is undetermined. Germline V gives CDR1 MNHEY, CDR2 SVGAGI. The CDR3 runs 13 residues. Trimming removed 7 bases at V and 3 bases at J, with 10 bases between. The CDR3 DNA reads TGTGCCAGCACGCCAGTATTCAATCAGCCCCAGCATTTT. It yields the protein CASTPVFNQPQHF.

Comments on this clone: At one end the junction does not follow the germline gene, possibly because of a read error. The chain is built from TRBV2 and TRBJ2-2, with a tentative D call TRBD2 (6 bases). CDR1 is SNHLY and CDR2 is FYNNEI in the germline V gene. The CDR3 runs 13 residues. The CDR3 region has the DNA TGTGCCAGCAGTGGGGACTTCACCGGAGAGCTGTTTTTT. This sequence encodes CASSGDFTGELFF. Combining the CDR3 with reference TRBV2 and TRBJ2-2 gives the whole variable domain EPEVTQTPSHQVTQMGQEVILRCVPISNHLYFYWYRQILGQKVEFLVSFYNNEISEKSEIFDDQFSVERPDGSNFTLKIRSTKLEDSAMYFCASSGDFTGELFFGEGSRLTVL.

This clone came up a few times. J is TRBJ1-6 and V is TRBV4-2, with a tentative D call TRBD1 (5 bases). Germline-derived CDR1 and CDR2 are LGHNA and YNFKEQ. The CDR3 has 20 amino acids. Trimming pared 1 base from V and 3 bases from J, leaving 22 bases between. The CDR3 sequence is CASSQVGGIRVERYNSPLHF. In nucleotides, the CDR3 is TGTGCCAGCAGCCAAGTGGGGGGGATCAGGGTTGAACGCTATAATTCACCCCTCCACTTT.

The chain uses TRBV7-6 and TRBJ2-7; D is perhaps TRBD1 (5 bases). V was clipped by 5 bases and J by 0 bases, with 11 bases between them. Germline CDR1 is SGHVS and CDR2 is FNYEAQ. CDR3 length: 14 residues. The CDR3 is CASSRTQGSYEQYF. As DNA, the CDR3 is TGTGCCAGCAGCCGTACCCAGGGCTCCTACGAGCAGTACTTC.